These T cell receptor beta chains were read from a single sample in a study of type 1 and type 2 diabetes patients. TCRdb reprocessed the multiplex PCR reads with MiXCR, giving one entry per CDR3 protein. The sample holds more than 250,000 distinct CDR3 sequences, more than 40% seen once. The sequenced sample was peripheral blood mononuclear cells (PBMCs). All receptors come from a man aged 18 to 29 with type 2 diabetes. The CDR3 runs from the conserved cysteine through the conserved F or W. Each record gives: J gene, clone size, V gene, D gene, CDR3 DNA, CDR3 protein. The D gene is left open where the match is weak. Clone size is not always given. Where it is, it says once, few, many or a class for expanded clones.

TRBJ2-2,.,TRBV29-1,.,TGCAGCGTTGAGGGGGATCGGGAGCTGTTTTTT,CSVEGDRELFF
TRBJ2-1,few,TRBV12-3/TRBV12-4,.,TGTGCCAGCAGTTTGGGCCTCTTCTCCTACAATGAGCAGTTCTTC,CASSLGLFSYNEQFF
TRBJ2-2,.,TRBV10-2,.,TGCGCCAGCAGGGAGAGGGTAGACGGGGGGCCCGGGGAGCTGTTTTTT,CASRERVDGGPGELFF
TRBJ2-7,.,TRBV19,.,TGTGCCAGTAGTATAGCGGATGGGGACGGGCAGTACTTC,CASSIADGDGQYF
TRBJ1-1,many,TRBV10-3,.,TGTGCCATCAGTGACGACACGGACACTGAAGCTTTCTTT,CAISDDTDTEAFF
TRBJ1-1,many,TRBV7-2,TRBD1,TGTGCCAGCAGGGTGGGACAGGGGAACACTGAAGCTTTCTTT,CASRVGQGNTEAFF
TRBJ1-6,few,TRBV4-1,.,TGCGCCAGCAGCCATTCAGGTTCCGGAGTTAATTCACCCCTCCACTTT,CASSHSGSGVNSPLHF
TRBJ2-5,.,TRBV10-3,TRBD1,TGTGCCATCAGTGGCCCAGGACAGGAAGAGACCCAGTACTTC,CAISGPGQEETQYF
TRBJ2-5,.,TRBV9,.,TGTGCCAGCAGCGTAGCACCAACAAATGGAGAGACCCAGTACTTC,CASSVAPTNGETQYF
TRBJ2-3,few,TRBV12-3/TRBV12-4,.,TGTGCCAGCAGTTTACTAACCAGCACAGATACGCAGTATTTT,CASSLLTSTDTQYF
TRBJ1-5,.,TRBV19,.,TGTGCCAGTAGTTTCGACGCCCTGCAGCCCCAGCATTTT,CASSFDALQPQHF
TRBJ2-5,.,TRBV11-3,.,TGTGCCAGCAGCTTAATAGGGGGGCGGGAGACCCAGTACTTC,CASSLIGGRETQYF
TRBJ1-2,few,TRBV29-1,TRBD1,TGCAGCGTTGAAACGGGACAGATGAACTATGGCTACACCTTC,CSVETGQMNYGYTF
TRBJ1-5,.,TRBV7-2,.,TGTGCCAGCAGCTTAGTAAGTGGGGGTCAGCCCCAGCATTTT,CASSLVSGGQPQHF
TRBJ2-7,.,TRBV7-6,.,TGTGCCAGCAGCTTCGGCCCGACGAGGGGAGGTACCTACGAGCAGTACTTC,CASSFGPTRGGTYEQYF
TRBJ1-2,.,TRBV9,TRBD1,TGTGCCAGCAGCCCAGGGGGACAGGGCTACACCTTC,CASSPGGQGYTF
TRBJ2-7,.,TRBV13,TRBD1,TGTGCCAGCAGCCGGTCGGGACAGGGGTATCCCTACCAGCAGTACTTC,CASSRSGQGYPYQQYF
TRBJ1-6,.,TRBV12-5,TRBD1,TGTGCCAGCAATTACACAGGGGGCTCGGGTTCACCCCTCCACTTT,CASNYTGGSGSPLHF
TRBJ1-2,.,TRBV19,.,TGTGCCACCAGGACAGTTCAAAACTATGGCTACACCTTC,CATRTVQNYGYTF
TRBJ2-7,.,TRBV7-2,TRBD1,TGTGCCAGCAGCCCGCGGACAGGGGGCGGAGGCAAGCAGTACTTC,CASSPRTGGGGKQYF
TRBJ2-1,.,TRBV12-3/TRBV12-4,TRBD2,TGTGCCAGCAGTGATATAGCGGGAGACGTGAACAATGAGCAGTTCTTC,CASSDIAGDVNNEQFF
TRBJ2-3,.,TRBV7-7,.,TGTGCCAGCAGCCCCGGTAAGGGCGTGGGCGCAGATACGCAGTATTTT,CASSPGKGVGADTQYF
TRBJ2-3,.,TRBV7-2,.,TGTGCCAGCAGCTTAGTGGGAGGGGGCAGCTCCACAGATACGCAGTATTTT,CASSLVGGGSSTDTQYF
TRBJ2-3,.,TRBV7-8,.,TGTGCCAGCAGCTTAGACGAGGATACGCAGTATTTT,CASSLDEDTQYF
TRBJ2-5,.,TRBV24-1,TRBD1,TGTGCCACCAGTGATTACCGACAGGGTGGGGAGACCCAGTACTTC,CATSDYRQGGETQYF
TRBJ1-1,few,TRBV4-1,TRBD1,TGCGCCAGCACTGGGGGACAGCAGAACACTGAAGCTTTCTTT,CASTGGQQNTEAFF
TRBJ1-6,few,TRBV10-3,.,TGTGCCAGCAGTTACACAGGAGGCTCACCCCTCCACTTT,CASSYTGGSPLHF
TRBJ2-5,.,TRBV29-1,.,TGCAGCGTTGATAAGCGGATATACCAAGAGACCCAGTACTTC,CSVDKRIYQETQYF
TRBJ1-4,few,TRBV2,.,TGTGCCAGCATTAGAGATGGGGCTAATGAAAAACTGTTTTTT,CASIRDGANEKLFF
TRBJ2-5,few,TRBV19,.,TGTGCCAGTGGAGAAGAGACCCAGTACTTC,CASGEETQYF
TRBJ2-5,.,TRBV5-4,.,TGTGCCAGCAGCTTGGGGACCGAGGAGTACTTC,CASSLGTEEYF
TRBJ2-3,.,TRBV2,.,TGTGCCAGCAAGAAGGGGAGAGTCAAATCTAGCACAGATACGCAGTATTTT,CASKKGRVKSSTDTQYF
TRBJ2-5,.,TRBV6-5,.,TGTGCCAGCAAGAGGGCAGGGAGTGAAGAGACCCAGTACTTC,CASKRAGSEETQYF
TRBJ2-7,.,TRBV29-1,.,TGCAGCGTTATGCTGGGGCAATCCTACGAGCAGTACTTC,CSVMLGQSYEQYF
TRBJ2-1,.,TRBV7-3,TRBD2,TGTGCCAGCAGCCTAGCGGGAGCTGCCTACAATGAGCAGTTCTTC,CASSLAGAAYNEQFF
TRBJ2-3,.,TRBV24-1,.,TGTGCCACCAGTGACCCCCTAAGAGGAAACACAGATACGCAGTATTTT,CATSDPLRGNTDTQYF